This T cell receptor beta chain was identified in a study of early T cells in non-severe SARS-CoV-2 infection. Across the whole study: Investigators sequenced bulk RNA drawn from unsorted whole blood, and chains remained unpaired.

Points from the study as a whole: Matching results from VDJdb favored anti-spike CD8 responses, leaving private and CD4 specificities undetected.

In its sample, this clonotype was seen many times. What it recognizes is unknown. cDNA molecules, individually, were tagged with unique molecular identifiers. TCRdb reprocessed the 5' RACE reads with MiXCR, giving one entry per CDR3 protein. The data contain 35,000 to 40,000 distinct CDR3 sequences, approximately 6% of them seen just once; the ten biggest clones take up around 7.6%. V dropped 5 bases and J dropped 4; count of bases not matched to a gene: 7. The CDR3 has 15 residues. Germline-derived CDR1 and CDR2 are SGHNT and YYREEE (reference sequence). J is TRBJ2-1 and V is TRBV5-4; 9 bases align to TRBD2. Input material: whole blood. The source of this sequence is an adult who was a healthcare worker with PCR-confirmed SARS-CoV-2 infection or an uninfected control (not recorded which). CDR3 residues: CASRHSLAGYNEQFF. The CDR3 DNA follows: TGTGCCAGCAGACACAGCCTAGCGGGGTACAATGAGCAGTTCTTC. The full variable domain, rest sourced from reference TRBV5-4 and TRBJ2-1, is ETGVTQSPTHLIKTRGQQVTLRCSSQSGHNTVSWYQQALGQGPQFIFQYYREEENGRGNFPPRFSGLQFPNYSSELNVNALELDDSALYLCASRHSLAGYNEQFFGPGTRLTVL.